The TCR beta chain described here comes from a study of control samples from healthy donors and cancer patients (dated by TCRdb to 2018 to 2021). The trim is 4 bases for V and 4 bases for J, with a gap of 4 bases between the germline ends. Sequences SGHNT (CDR1) and YENEEA (CDR2) are obtained from the germline V gene. The CDR3 spans 12 residues, from the cysteine through the phenylalanine. Just CDR3 DNA is preserved here, 36 bases in frame from base 1. Library method: the immunoSEQ multiplex PCR assay. TCRdb took this table from immuneACCESS and kept in-frame rearrangements with V and J called. Such tables lack part of the clones; where checked against another copy, unresolved V genes explain under half of the gap, and the rest is unexplained. For this sample there are some 410,000 clones; 90% appear just once. The ten largest make up 5.5% to 8% of the sample. Turning to this clone: Its cognate antigen has yet to be identified. No base quality information exists; no much larger clone differs at one position.

Material: PBMCs. The chain uses TRBV11-3 and TRBJ2-2; the D gene cannot be named for sure. This TCR was recovered from a man between 40 and 49 years old with head and neck cancer. The CDR3 reads as follows: CASSYGTGELFF. DNA sequence: TGTGCCAGCAGCTACGGCACCGGGGAGCTGTTTTTT.